This T cell receptor beta chain comes out of a study of PD-L1 blockade in urothelial cancer (dated by TCRdb to 2016 to 2017). Some background on the complete study: All patients started therapy in about 2014 and received atezolizumab 1,200 mg intravenously every 3 weeks. About 90% of the 29 patients were identified as males with urothelial cancer of bladder origin, and a prior smoking history was reported by 18 of 29 patients. An ECOG performance status of 0 or 1 was recorded for the patients, and 0 to 3 prior chemotherapy regimens had been received by the patients. Blood samples were analyzed 3 weeks after the start of treatment (second dose) and 6 weeks after the start of treatment. A median of about 140,000 T cells and 65,000 to 90,000 unique TCRs was obtained from blood samples, and a median clonality of 0.080 was observed. Somatic, immune and clinical correlates of response to PD-L1 blockade with atezolizumab in urothelial cancer were the focus of an exploratory multi-omic analysis. Pretreatment tumor samples, along with matched peripheral blood collected serially before and after atezolizumab treatment, underwent TCR sequencing. Durable clinical benefit was defined as a progression-free survival longer than 6 months, and TCR features were additionally tested against progression-free survival and overall survival. Whole exome sequencing and RNA sequencing of pretreatment tumors were performed alongside TCR sequencing in the same patients. Under ten patients achieved durable clinical benefit and approximately 19 did not. Some 30 patients had pretreatment blood TCR-seq, 24 had at least one posttreatment blood collection, and 24 had tumor TCR-seq.

Points on this clone: Its antigen specificity is not known. Base qualities were left out, and no much larger clone turns up one base away.

A total of 29 patients with locally advanced or metastatic urothelial carcinoma, treated at Memorial Sloan Kettering on a trial protocol, made up the cohort. Peripheral blood mononuclear cells were collected from each patient pretreatment and during treatment, giving between 1 and 8 total time points per patient. The Qiagen DNeasy Blood extraction kit was used to purify genomic DNA from total PBMCs and from tumor samples. PBMCs were collected pretreatment and during treatment, and were isolated and stored as previously described. Beyond this particular receptor, the publication reports: Because the sample size was small (n ≈ 29) and many exploratory analyses were performed, the results are intended to be hypothesis-generating. A pretreatment peripheral blood TCR clonality below the median was linked to improved progression-free and overall survival. Greater expansion of tumor-associated TCR clones in peripheral blood 3 weeks after the start of treatment was observed in patients with durable benefit (n of about 21, p = 0.022).

Each PCR received spiked-in synthetic TCR analog templates so that absolute template abundance could be estimated from read counts. Using the immunoSEQ assay, TCRbeta CDR3 regions were amplified from genomic DNA with bias-controlled V and J gene primers. Sequencing of rearranged TCRbeta segments was performed at approximately 20X coverage. The original pipeline was this. Sequencing errors were corrected by clustering, and CDR3s were annotated against IMGT so that V, D and J genes could be assigned. Downstream analyses used only productive TCRbeta rearrangements, leaving out any out-of-frame or stop-codon sequences. Clonality was computed as one minus Shannon entropy normalized by the log of the number of unique productive sequences. Fisher's exact test with Benjamini-Hochberg correction, at a threshold of adjusted p below 0.01, was used to find clones that differed between time points or between blood and tumor. Imported from immuneACCESS, the table was reduced by TCRdb to in-frame sequences with V and J called. These copies leave out some clones; in studies compared against another copy, an unresolved V gene accounts for under half, and the cause of the remainder is not known. V, J and clone size are those of that table, while D and trimming were read from the DNA. In all, the sample holds about 74,000 clones, and 80% to 90% of those were seen once. The top ten clonotypes cover around 4.7% of the sample.

The source of this sequence is a man aged 65 to 79 with urothelial cancer. Sequenced here: PBMCs, sampled around atezolizumab (anti-PD-L1) treatment.

The CDR3: CASRTGQRDNEQFF. Here is the DNA: TGTGCCAGTAGAACAGGGCAGCGAGACAATGAGCAGTTCTTC. The chain joins TRBV19 to TRBJ2-1; 6 matching bases give a weak D call of TRBD1. CDR1 is given as LNHDA and CDR2 as SQIVND, both from the germline V gene (reference sequence). Relative to germline, V is 6 bases shorter and J is 5 bases shorter, with 14 bases between their ends. The cysteine opens and the phenylalanine closes a CDR3 of 14 amino acids. The kept DNA is CDR3 alone, 42 bases in frame from the first base.